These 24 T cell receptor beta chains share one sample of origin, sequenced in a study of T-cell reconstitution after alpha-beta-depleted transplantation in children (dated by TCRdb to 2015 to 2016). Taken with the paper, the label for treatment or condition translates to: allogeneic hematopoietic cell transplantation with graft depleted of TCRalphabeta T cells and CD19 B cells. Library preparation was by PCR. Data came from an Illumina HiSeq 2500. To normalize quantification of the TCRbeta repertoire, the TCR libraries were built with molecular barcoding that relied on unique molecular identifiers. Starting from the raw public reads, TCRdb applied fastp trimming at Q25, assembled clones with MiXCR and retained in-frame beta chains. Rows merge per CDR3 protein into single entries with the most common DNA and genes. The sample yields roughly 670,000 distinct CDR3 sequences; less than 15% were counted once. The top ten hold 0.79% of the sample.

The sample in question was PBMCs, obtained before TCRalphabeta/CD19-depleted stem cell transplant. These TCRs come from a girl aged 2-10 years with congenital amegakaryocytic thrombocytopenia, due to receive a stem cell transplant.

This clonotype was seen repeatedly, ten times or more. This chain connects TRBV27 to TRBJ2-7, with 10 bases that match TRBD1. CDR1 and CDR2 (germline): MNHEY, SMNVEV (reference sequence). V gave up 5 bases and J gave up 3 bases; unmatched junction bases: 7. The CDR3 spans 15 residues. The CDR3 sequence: CASSIGQGGVYEQYF. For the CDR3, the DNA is TGTGCCAGCAGTATAGGACAGGGGGGTGTCTACGAGCAGTACTTC.

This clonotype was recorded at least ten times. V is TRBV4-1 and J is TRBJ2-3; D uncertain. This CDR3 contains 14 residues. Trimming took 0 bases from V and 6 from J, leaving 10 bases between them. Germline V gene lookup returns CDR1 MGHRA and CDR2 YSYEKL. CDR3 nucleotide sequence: TGCGCCAGCAGCCAAGAGGCACTCGTGGATACGCAGTATTTT. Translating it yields CASSQEALVDTQYF.

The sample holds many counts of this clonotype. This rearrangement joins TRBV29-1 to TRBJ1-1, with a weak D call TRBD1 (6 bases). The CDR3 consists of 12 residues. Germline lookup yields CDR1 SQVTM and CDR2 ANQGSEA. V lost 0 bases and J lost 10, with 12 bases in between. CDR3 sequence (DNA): TGCAGCGTTGAAGAGGGGGCCCCAGGAGCTTTCTTT. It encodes CSVEEGAPGAFF.

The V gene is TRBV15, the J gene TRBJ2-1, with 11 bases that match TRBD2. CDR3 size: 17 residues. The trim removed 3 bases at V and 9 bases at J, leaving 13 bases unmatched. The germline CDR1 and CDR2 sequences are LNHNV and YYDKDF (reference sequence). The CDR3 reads CATSRDPTSGIWVEQFF. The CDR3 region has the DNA TGTGCCACCAGCAGGGATCCGACTAGCGGGATTTGGGTTGAGCAGTTCTTC.

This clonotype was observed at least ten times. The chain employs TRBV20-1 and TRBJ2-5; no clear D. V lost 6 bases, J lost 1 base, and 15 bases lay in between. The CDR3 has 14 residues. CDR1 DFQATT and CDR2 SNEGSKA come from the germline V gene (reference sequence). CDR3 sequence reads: CSAQVHQTQETQYF. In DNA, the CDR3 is TGCAGTGCCCAGGTACACCAGACCCAAGAGACCCAGTACTTC.

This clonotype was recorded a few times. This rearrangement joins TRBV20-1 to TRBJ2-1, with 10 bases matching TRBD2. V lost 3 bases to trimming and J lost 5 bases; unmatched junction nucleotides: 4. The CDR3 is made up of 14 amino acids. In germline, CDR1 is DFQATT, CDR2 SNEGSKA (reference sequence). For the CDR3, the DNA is TGCAGTGCTAGTCGGACTAGCGGAAACAATGAGCAGTTCTTC. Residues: CSASRTSGNNEQFF.

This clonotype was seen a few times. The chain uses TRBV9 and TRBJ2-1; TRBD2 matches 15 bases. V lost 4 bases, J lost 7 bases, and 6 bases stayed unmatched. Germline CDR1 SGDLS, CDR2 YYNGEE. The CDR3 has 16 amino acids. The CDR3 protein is CASSPFGTSGRNEQFF. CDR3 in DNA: TGTGCCAGCAGCCCGTTCGGGACTAGCGGGAGGAATGAGCAGTTCTTC.

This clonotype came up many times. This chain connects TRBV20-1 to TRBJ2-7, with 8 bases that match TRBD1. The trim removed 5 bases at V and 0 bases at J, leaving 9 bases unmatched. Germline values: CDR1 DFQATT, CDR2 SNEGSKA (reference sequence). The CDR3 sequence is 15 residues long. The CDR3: CSAHNRGEVSYEQYF. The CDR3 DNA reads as TGCAGTGCTCACAACAGGGGGGAAGTCTCCTACGAGCAGTACTTC.

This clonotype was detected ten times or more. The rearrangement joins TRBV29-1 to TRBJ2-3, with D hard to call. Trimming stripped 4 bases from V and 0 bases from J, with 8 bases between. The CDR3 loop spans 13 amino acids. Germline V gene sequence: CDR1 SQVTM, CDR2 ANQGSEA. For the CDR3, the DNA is TGCAGCGTTGTTGGCGGTAGCACAGATACGCAGTATTTT. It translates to CSVVGGSTDTQYF.

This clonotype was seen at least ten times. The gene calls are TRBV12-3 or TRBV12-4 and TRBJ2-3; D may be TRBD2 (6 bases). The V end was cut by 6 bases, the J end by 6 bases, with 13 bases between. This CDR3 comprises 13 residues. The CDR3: CASRGGATDTQYF. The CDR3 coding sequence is TGTGCCAGCAGAGGCGGGGCAACGGATACGCAGTATTTT.

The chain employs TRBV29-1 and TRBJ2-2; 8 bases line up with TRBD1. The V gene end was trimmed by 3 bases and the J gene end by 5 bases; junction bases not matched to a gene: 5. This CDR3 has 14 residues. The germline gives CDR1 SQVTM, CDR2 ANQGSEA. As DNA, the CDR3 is TGCAGCGTTGAGGACAGGGTGCTTACCGGGGAGCTGTTTTTT. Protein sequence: CSVEDRVLTGELFF.

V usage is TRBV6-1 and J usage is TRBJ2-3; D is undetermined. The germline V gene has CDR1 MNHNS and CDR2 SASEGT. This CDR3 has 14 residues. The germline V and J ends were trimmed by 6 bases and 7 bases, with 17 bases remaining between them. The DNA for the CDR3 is TGTGCCAGCAGGTCTACCCGCGACCCGTATACGCAGTATTTT. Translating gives CASRSTRDPYTQYF.

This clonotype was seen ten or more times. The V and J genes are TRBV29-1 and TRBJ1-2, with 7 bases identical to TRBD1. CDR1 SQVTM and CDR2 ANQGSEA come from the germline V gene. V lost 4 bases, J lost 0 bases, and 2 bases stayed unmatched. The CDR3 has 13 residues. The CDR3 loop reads CSVGGQTNYGYTF. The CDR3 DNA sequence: TGCAGCGTTGGGGGACAGACTAACTATGGCTACACCTTC.

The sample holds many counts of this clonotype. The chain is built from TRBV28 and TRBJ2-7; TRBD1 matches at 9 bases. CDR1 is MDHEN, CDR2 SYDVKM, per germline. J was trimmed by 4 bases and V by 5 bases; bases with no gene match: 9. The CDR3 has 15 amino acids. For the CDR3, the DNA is TGTGCCAGCAGTCCACAACAGGGGGCGCAATACGAGCAGTACTTC. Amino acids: CASSPQQGAQYEQYF.

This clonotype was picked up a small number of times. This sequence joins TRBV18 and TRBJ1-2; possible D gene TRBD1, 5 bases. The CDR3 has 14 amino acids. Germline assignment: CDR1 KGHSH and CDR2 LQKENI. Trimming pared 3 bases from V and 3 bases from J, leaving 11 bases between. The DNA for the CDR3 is TGTGCCAGCTCACCTTCTGGGGACTACTATGGCTACACCTTC. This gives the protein CASSPSGDYYGYTF.

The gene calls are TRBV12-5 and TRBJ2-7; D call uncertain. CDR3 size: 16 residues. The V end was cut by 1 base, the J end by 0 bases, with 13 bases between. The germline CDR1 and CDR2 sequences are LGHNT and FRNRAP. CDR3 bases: TGTGCTAGTGGTTTGGGCCCAGAAAGGAGCTCCTACGAGCAGTACTTC. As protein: CASGLGPERSSYEQYF.

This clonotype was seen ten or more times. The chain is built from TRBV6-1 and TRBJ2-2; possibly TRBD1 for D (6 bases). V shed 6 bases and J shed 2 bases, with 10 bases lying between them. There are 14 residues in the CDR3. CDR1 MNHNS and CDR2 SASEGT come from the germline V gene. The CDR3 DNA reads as TGTGCCAGCAGGGTACAGGGAAACACCGGGGAGCTGTTTTTT. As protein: CASRVQGNTGELFF.

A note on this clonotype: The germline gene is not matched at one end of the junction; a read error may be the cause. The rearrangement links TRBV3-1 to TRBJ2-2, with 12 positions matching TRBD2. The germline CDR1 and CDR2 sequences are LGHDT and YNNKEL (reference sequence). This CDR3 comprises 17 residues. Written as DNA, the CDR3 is TGTGCCAGCACCCAACTAGCGGGAGGCGGTTACACCGGGGAGCTGTTTTTT. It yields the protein CASTQLAGGGYTGELFF.

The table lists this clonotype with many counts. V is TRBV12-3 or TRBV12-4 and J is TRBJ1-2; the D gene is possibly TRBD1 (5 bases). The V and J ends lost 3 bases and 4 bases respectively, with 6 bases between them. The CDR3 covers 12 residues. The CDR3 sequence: CASSFDSYGYTF. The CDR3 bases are TGTGCCAGCAGTTTCGACAGCTATGGCTACACCTTC.

This chain's CDR3 is CASSYGQPYNEQFF. The CDR3, as DNA: TGCGCCAGCAGCTATGGCCAGCCCTACAATGAGCAGTTCTTC. The V and J genes are TRBV5-1 and TRBJ2-1; D unclear. With 3 bases removed from V and 2 bases from J, the gap between germline ends came to 9 bases. CDR1 and CDR2 from the germline V gene are SGHRS and YFSETQ. This CDR3 spans 14 amino acids.

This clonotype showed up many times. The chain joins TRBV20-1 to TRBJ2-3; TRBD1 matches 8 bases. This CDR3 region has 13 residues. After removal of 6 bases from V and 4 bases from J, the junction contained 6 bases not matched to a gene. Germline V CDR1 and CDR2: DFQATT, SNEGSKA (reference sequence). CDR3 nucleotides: TGCAGTGCGTGGGACAGGAGGTCAGATACGCAGTATTTT. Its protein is CSAWDRRSDTQYF.

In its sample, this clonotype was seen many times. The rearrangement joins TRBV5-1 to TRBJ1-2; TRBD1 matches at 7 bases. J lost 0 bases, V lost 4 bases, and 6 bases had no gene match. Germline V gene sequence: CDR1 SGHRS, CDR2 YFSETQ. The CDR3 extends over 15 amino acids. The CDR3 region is CASSPWGQTNYGYTF. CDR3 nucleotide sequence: TGCGCCAGCAGCCCGTGGGGACAGACTAACTATGGCTACACCTTC.

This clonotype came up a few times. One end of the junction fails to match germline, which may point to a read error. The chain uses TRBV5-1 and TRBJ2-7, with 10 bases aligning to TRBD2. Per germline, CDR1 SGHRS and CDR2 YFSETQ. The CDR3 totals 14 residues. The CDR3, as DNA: TGCGCCAGCAGCCCCGAGATCCGTACTAGCGGGGCCTTCTTC. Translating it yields CASSPEIRTSGAFF.

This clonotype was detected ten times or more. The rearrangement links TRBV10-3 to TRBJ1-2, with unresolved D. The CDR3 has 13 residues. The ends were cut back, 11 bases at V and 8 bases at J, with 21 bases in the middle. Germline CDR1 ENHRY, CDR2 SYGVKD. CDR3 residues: CAVSPDVAGGYTF. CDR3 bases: TGTGCCGTATCCCCTGACGTCGCGGGAGGCTACACCTTC.